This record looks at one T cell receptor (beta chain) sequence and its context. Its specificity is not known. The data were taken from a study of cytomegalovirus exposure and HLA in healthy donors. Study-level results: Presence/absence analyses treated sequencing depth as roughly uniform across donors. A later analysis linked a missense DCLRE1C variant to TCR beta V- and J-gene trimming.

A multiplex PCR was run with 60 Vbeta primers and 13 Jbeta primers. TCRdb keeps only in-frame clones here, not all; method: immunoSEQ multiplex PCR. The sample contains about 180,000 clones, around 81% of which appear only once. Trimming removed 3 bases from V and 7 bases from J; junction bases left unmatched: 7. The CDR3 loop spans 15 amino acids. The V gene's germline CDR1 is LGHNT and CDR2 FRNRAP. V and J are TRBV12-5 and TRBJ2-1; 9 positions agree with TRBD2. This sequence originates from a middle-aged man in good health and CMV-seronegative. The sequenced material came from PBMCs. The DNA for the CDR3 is TGTGCTAGTGGTTTCCAGCGGGGGGTGATAAATGAGCAGTTCTTC. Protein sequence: CASGFQRGVINEQFF.